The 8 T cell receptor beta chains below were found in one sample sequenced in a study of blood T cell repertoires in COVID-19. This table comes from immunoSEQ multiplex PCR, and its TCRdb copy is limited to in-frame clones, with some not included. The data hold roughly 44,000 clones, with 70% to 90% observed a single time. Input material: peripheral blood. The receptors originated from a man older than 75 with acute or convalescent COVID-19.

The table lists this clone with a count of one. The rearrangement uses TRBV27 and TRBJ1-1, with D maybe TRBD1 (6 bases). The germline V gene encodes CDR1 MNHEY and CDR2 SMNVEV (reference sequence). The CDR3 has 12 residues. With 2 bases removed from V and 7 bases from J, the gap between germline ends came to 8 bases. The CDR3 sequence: CASSLRGSEAFF. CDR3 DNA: TGTGCCAGCAGTTTAAGGGGGAGTGAAGCTTTCTTT.

CDR3 nucleotides: TGTGCCAGCAGTTACTCGGGACAGGGGATTGGCTACACCTTC. It specifies CASSYSGQGIGYTF. The rearrangement links TRBV6-5 to TRBJ1-2; TRBD1 matches 10 bases. Germline assignment: CDR1 MNHEY and CDR2 SVGAGI. This CDR3 comprises 14 residues. V lost 0 bases, J lost 7 bases, and 2 bases stayed unmatched.

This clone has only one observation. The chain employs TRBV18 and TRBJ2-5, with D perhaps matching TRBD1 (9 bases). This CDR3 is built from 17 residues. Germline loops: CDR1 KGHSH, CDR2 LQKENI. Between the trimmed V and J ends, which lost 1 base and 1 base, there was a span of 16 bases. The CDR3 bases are TGTGCCAGCTCACCACGGGGGACAGGGACTAGCCAAGAGACCCAGTACTTC. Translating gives CASSPRGTGTSQETQYF. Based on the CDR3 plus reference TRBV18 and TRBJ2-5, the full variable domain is NAGVMQNPRHLVRRRGQEARLRCSPMKGHSHVYWYRQLPEEGLKFMVYLQKENIIDESGMPKERFSAEFPKEGPSILRIQQVVRGDSAAYFCASSPRGTGTSQETQYFGPGTRLLVL.

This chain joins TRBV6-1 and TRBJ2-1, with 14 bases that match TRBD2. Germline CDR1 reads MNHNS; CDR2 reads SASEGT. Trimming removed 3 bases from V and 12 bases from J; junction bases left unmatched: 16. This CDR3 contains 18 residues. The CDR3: CASSEFGSGTSGGLRQFF. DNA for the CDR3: TGTGCCAGCAGTGAGTTTGGCTCCGGGACTAGCGGGGGCCTGCGGCAGTTCTTC.

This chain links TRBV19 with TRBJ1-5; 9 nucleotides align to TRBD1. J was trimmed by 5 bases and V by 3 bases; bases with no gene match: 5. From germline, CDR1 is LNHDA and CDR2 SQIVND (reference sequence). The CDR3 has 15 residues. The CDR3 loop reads CASSMGQGGHQPQHF. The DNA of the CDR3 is TGTGCCAGTAGTATGGGACAGGGAGGTCATCAGCCCCAGCATTTT. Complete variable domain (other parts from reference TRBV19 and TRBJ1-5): DGGITQSPKYLFRKEGQNVTLSCEQNLNHDAMYWYRQDPGQGLRLIYYSQIVNDFQKGDIAEGYSVSREKKESFPLTVTSAQKNPTAFYLCASSMGQGGHQPQHFGDGTRLSIL.

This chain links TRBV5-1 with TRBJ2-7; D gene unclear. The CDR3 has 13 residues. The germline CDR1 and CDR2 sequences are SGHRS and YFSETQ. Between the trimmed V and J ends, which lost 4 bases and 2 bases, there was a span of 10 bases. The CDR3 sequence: CASSGTAAYEQYF. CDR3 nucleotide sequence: TGCGCCAGCAGCGGCACGGCGGCCTACGAGCAGTACTTC. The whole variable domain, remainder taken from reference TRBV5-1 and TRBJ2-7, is KAGVTQTPRYLIKTRGQQVTLSCSPISGHRSVSWYQQTPGQGLQFLFEYFSETQRNKGNFPGRFSGRQFSNSRSEMNVSTLELGDSALYLCASSGTAAYEQYFGPGTRLTVT.

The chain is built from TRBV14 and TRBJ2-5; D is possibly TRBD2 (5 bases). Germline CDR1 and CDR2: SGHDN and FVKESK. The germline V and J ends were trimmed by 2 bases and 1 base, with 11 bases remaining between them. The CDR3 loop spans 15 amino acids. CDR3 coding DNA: TGTGCCAGCAGCCAAAGGCTAGCTGGCCAAGAGACCCAGTACTTC. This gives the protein CASSQRLAGQETQYF.

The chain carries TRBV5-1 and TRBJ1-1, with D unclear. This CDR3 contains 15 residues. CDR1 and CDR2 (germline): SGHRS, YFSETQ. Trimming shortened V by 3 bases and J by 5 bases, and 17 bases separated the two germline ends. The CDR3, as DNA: TGCGCCAGCAGCTCCCTCGGGGTGGTCGGGACTGAAGCTTTCTTT. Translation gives CASSSLGVVGTEAFF.